This T cell receptor (beta chain) was identified in a study of blood T cell repertoires in COVID-19. Authors' processing steps: Reference gene primer amplification in the assay estimated nucleated cell counts. Only in-frame clones appear in the TCRdb table, and some are missing; sequencing was by immunoSEQ multiplex PCR. For V, J and clone size, that table is used; D and trimming come from the DNA. The sample lists around 89,000 clones; about 91% were seen once. Germline lookup yields CDR1 MNHEY and CDR2 SVGAGI. J was trimmed by 0 bases and V by 8 bases; bases with no gene match: 6. The CDR3 contains 14 residues. This clone was seen only a few times.

This clonotype was sampled from a man aged 60 to 69 with acute or convalescent COVID-19. This chain links TRBV6-5 with TRBJ1-2, with 7 bases identical to TRBD1. Material for sequencing was peripheral blood. The CDR3 loop is CASLHRGANYGYTF. The CDR3 bases are TGTGCCAGCTTACACAGGGGAGCTAACTATGGCTACACCTTC.